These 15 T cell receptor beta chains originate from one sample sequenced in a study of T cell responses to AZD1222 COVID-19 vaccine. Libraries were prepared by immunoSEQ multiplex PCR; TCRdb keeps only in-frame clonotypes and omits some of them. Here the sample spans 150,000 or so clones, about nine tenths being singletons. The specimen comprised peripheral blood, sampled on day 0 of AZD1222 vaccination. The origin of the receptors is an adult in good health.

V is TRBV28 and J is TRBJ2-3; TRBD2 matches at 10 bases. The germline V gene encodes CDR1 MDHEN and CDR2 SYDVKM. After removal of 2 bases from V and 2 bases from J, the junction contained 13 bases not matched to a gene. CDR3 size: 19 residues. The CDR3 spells CASSLVQLAGLYHTDTQYF. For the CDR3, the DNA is TGTGCCAGCAGTTTAGTTCAACTAGCGGGACTATATCACACAGATACGCAGTATTTT.

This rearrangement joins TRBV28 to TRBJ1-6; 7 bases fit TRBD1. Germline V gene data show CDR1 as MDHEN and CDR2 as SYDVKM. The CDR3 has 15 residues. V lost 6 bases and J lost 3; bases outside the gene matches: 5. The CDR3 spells CASSRDSYYNSPLHF. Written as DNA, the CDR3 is TGTGCCAGCAGCAGGGACAGCTACTATAATTCACCCCTCCACTTT. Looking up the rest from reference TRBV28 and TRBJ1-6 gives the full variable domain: DVKVTQSSRYLVKRTGEKVFLECVQDMDHENMFWYRQDPGLGLRLIYFSYDVKMKEKGDIPEGYSVSREKKERFSLILESASTNQTSMYLCASSRDSYYNSPLHFGNGTRLTVT.

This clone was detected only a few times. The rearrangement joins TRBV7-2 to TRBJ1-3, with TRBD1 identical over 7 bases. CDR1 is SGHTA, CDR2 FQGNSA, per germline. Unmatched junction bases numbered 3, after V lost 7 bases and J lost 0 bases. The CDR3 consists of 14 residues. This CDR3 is CASTNRGSGNTIYF. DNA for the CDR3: TGTGCCAGCACCAACAGGGGCTCTGGAAACACCATATATTTT.

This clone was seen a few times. This CDR3 is CASSLRSTGANVLTF. The CDR3 bases are TGTGCCAGCAGCTTACGGTCCACTGGGGCCAACGTCCTGACTTTC. The J gene is TRBJ2-6, the V gene TRBV11-1; the D is unclear. The V end lost 2 bases, the J end lost 2 bases, and 7 bases lay between the germline ends. Germline CDR1 is SGHAT and CDR2 is FQDESV (reference sequence). The CDR3 covers 15 residues.

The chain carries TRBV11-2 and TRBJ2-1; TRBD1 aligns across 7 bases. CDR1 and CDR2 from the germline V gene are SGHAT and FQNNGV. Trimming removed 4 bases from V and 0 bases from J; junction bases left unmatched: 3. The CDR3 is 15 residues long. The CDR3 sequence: CASSSTGSSYNEQFF. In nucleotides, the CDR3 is TGTGCCAGCAGCTCGACAGGGAGCTCCTACAATGAGCAGTTCTTC.

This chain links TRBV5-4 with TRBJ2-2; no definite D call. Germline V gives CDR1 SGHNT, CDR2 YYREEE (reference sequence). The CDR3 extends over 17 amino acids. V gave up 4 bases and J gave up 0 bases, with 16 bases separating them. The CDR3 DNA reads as TGTGCCAGCAGCCCTTCTAGAGAGGCCCCGAACACCGGGGAGCTGTTTTTT. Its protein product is CASSPSREAPNTGELFF.

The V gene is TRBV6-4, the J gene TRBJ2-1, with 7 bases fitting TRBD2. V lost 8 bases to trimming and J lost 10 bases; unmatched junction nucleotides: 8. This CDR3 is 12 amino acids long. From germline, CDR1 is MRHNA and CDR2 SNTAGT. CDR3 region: CASSAGGYEQFF. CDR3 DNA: TGTGCCAGCTCCGCCGGGGGGTACGAGCAGTTCTTC.

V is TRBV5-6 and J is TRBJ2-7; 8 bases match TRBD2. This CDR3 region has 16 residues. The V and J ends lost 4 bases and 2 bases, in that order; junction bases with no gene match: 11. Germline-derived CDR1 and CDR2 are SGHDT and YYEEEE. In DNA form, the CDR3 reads TGTGCCAGCAGCCTACCCCGGGGGGGACCGACCTACGAGCAGTACTTC. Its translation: CASSLPRGGPTYEQYF.

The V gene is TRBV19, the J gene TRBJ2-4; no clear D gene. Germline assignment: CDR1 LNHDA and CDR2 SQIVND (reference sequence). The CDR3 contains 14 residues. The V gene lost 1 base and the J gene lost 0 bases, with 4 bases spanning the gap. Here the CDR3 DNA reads TGTGCCAGTAGTATAGCGGGAGCCAAAAACATTCAGTACTTC. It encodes CASSIAGAKNIQYF.

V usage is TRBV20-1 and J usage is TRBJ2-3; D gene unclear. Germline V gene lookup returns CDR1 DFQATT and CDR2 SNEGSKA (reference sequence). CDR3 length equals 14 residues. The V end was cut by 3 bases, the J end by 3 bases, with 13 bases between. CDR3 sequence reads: CSASAGLRTDTQYF. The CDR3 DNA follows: TGCAGTGCTAGTGCAGGCTTGAGGACAGATACGCAGTATTTT.

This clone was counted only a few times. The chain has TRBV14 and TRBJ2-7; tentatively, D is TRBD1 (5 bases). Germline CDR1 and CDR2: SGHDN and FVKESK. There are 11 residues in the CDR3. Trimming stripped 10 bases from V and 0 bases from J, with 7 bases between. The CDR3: CATGHSYEQYF. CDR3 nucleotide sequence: TGTGCCACCGGACACTCCTACGAGCAGTACTTC.

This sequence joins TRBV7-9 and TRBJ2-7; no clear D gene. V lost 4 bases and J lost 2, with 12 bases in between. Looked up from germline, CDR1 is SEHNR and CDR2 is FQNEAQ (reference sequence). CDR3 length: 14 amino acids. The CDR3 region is CASSSRSFTYEQYF. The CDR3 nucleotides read TGTGCCAGCAGCTCCCGTTCCTTCACCTACGAGCAGTACTTC.

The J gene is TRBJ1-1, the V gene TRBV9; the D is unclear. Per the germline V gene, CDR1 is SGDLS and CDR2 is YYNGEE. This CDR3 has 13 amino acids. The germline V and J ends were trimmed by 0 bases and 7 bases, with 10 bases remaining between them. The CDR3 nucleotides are TGTGCCAGCAGCGTAGGTTTGTTCCGTGAAGCTTTCTTT. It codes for CASSVGLFREAFF.

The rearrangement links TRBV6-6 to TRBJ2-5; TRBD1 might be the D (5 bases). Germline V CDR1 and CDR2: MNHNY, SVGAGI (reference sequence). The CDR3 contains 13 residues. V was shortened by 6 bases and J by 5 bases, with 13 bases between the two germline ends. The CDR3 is CASSHAGWETQYF. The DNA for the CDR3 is TGTGCCAGCAGCCACGCAGGGTGGGAGACCCAGTACTTC.

CDR3 sequence (DNA): TGTGCCAGCTCATCACAGGGGAATGAAGCTTTCTTT. This sequence encodes CASSSQGNEAFF. V is TRBV18 and J is TRBJ1-1; 7 nucleotides match TRBD1. The CDR3 contains 12 residues. Trimming took 5 bases from V and 7 from J; bases not matched to a gene: 4. In germline, CDR1 is KGHSH, CDR2 LQKENI.